The rows below give T cell receptor beta chains drawn from one sample of a study of cytomegalovirus exposure and HLA in healthy donors. Only in-frame clones appear in the TCRdb table, and some are missing; sequencing was by immunoSEQ multiplex PCR. The table records 100,000 to 150,000 clones, 80% to 85% of them present only once. What was sequenced was PBMCs. The receptor source for this set is a boy under 18 in good health and CMV-seronegative. Both conserved end residues are part of each CDR3. The order of the fields is CDR3 protein, J gene, V gene, clone size. Expanded clones are given a class, and other clones once, few, many or no size at all.

CASSGQGNRYGYTF TRBJ1-2 TRBV2 -
CASSRRGGLETEAFF TRBJ1-1 TRBV11-2 -
CASSGYRVERYF TRBJ2-7 TRBV6-1 -
CASSQDRGETQYF TRBJ2-5 TRBV4-1 -
CASSPGTSGTDNEQFF TRBJ2-1 TRBV11-3 -
CASSCRRGTQETQYF TRBJ2-5 TRBV6-5 -
CASSEAKQGNQPQHF TRBJ1-5 TRBV2 few
CASSEATGGAEAFF TRBJ1-1 TRBV2 few
CAISGQSHGYTF TRBJ1-2 TRBV10-3 -
CASSQNRGLNTEAFF TRBJ1-1 TRBV4-3 -
CASSSGAGGSADTQYF TRBJ2-3 TRBV19 -
CASRVQGGNTEAFF TRBJ1-1 TRBV19 once
CTSSQTPTGLAGEDAEQFF TRBJ2-1 TRBV1 -
CAWSALDRSSGNTIYF TRBJ1-3 TRBV30 -
CASSSGQPQNTQYF TRBJ2-3 TRBV7-3 -
CASSLTRDSLTEAFF TRBJ1-1 TRBV7-3 -
CAWSVRNEQFF TRBJ2-1 TRBV30 -
CASSYHRGSDTGELFF TRBJ2-2 TRBV7-9 -